This TCR beta chain was documented in a study of CD8 T cells in Susac syndrome. Whole-study results and caveats: It was acknowledged by the study that relatively few individuals were included in its TCR sequencing and HLA analysis.

With 9 bases removed from V and 5 bases from J, the gap between germline ends came to 17 bases. The germline CDR1 and CDR2 sequences are MNHNY and SVGAGI (reference sequence). The CDR3 is 13 residues long. A note on this clonotype: The target antigen is unknown.

The multiple sclerosis controls consisted of treatment-naive patients with relapsing-remitting disease, either stable or active. The authors reverse transcribed roughly 0.5 to 1 ug RNA with random hexamers. Multiplex PCR with immunoSEQ amplified the TCR beta CDR3 across 54 Vbeta and 13 Jbeta. TCRdb redid the calling of the immunoSEQ multiplex PCR reads with MiXCR, one entry per CDR3 protein. The sample carries over 300,000 distinct CDR3 sequences, around 90% recorded once. V and J are TRBV6-6 and TRBJ2-7, with D perhaps assigned TRBD1 or TRBD2 (5 bases each). The material sequenced was CD4+ T cells from PBMCs. This receptor was identified in a human donor with multiple sclerosis. CDR3: CASWDVNYNEQYF. DNA of the CDR3: TGTGCCAGTTGGGACGTCAACTACAACGAGCAGTACTTC.